What follows are 24 T cell receptor beta chains derived from one specimen sequenced in a study of PD-1 blockade in classical Hodgkin lymphoma. All trial patients relapsed after autologous stem cell transplantation. Generated by immunoSEQ multiplex PCR, the TCRdb table keeps only in-frame clones and is missing some. The sample holds roughly 47,000 clones, around three quarters seen once. Sequencing was performed on peripheral blood mononuclear cells (PBMCs), taken before the second cycle of nivolumab. All receptors derive from a human donor with classical Hodgkin lymphoma.

This clone was seen repeatedly, ten times or more. V is TRBV7-2 and J is TRBJ1-2; D may be TRBD1 (6 bases). The germline gives CDR1 SGHTA, CDR2 FQGNSA. Trimming pared 4 bases from V and 3 bases from J, leaving 6 bases between. The CDR3 sequence is 12 residues long. CDR3: CASSYRDYGYTF. The DNA of the CDR3 is TGTGCCAGCAGCTACAGGGACTATGGCTACACCTTC.

The V call is TRBV11-3, the J call TRBJ1-1; D might be TRBD1 (6 bases). This CDR3 has 14 residues. Per germline, CDR1 SGHNT and CDR2 YENEEA. V was cut by 3 bases and J by 6 bases, with 14 bases left in between. Here the CDR3 DNA reads TGTGCCAGCAGCTTGGGCAGGGGAAGGGCTGAAGCTTTCTTT. Its protein is CASSLGRGRAEAFF.

This rearrangement joins TRBV7-9 to TRBJ1-3; D is perhaps TRBD1 (5 bases). With 5 bases removed from V and 4 bases from J, the gap between germline ends came to 21 bases. The CDR3 spans 17 residues. The germline V gene has CDR1 SEHNR and CDR2 FQNEAQ (reference sequence). In DNA form, the CDR3 reads TGTGCCAGCAGCCCTAGGGGAATCAGCGGCTTCGGAAACACCATATATTTT. Residues: CASSPRGISGFGNTIYF.

The chain carries TRBV28 and TRBJ2-7, with 7 positions matching TRBD1. The CDR3 is 15 residues long. Germline V gene sequence: CDR1 MDHEN, CDR2 SYDVKM. J gave up 3 bases and V 5 bases, and 10 bases lay outside the gene matches. The CDR3 DNA is TGTGCCAGCAGTGCCCGGACAGGTCCTCACTACGAGCAGTACTTC. Translation: CASSARTGPHYEQYF.

The J gene is TRBJ2-7, the V gene TRBV6-5; D gene uncertain. V lost 4 bases and J 4 bases, leaving 17 bases between the germline ends. The CDR3 consists of 15 residues. Germline V CDR1 and CDR2: MNHEY, SVGAGI. This CDR3 reads CASSSRQADLYEQYF. Written as DNA, the CDR3 is TGTGCCAGCAGTTCCCGGCAGGCGGACCTATACGAGCAGTACTTC.

The chain carries TRBV18 and TRBJ1-2, with TRBD1 identical over 9 bases. This CDR3 is built from 14 residues. CDR1 is KGHSH, CDR2 LQKENI, per germline. J lost 8 bases, V lost 0 bases, and 4 bases had no gene match. CDR3 sequence reads: CASSPPGQGFGYTF. The CDR3 DNA is TGTGCCAGCTCACCACCGGGACAGGGCTTCGGCTACACCTTC.

The V call is TRBV11-2, the J call TRBJ1-1, with D maybe TRBD1 (5 bases). CDR3 size: 15 residues. Germline V gene data show CDR1 as SGHAT and CDR2 as FQNNGV. V dropped 5 bases and J dropped 4 bases, with 17 bases sitting between them. DNA of the CDR3: TGTGCCAGCAGCCCAGAGGCAGGGAGGGGCACTGAAGCTTTCTTT. Translated, it gives CASSPEAGRGTEAFF. The full variable domain, completed using reference TRBV11-2 and TRBJ1-1, is EAGVAQSPRYKIIEKRQSVAFWCNPISGHATLYWYQQILGQGPKLLIQFQNNGVVDDSQLPKDRFSAERLKGVDSTLKIQPAKLEDSAVYLCASSPEAGRGTEAFFGQGTRLTVV.

This rearrangement joins TRBV5-5 to TRBJ1-4; D unresolved. V dropped 4 bases and J dropped 4 bases, with 11 bases sitting between them. Germline V CDR1 and CDR2: SGHKS, YYEKEE (reference sequence). CDR3 size: 14 residues. Here the CDR3 DNA reads TGTGCCAGCAGCCCCGGCCCCCATAATGAAAAACTGTTTTTT. This encodes CASSPGPHNEKLFF.

This clone was detected a few times. The rearrangement links TRBV19 to TRBJ1-3; no definite D call. Between the trimmed V and J ends, which lost 4 bases and 0 bases, there was a span of 16 bases. This CDR3 has 17 residues. Per the germline V gene, CDR1 is LNHDA and CDR2 is SQIVND (reference sequence). The CDR3 nucleotides read TGTGCCAGTAGTAACTCCGCGGACCTTAGCTCTGGAAACACCATATATTTT. It encodes CASSNSADLSSGNTIYF.

V usage is TRBV6-5 and J usage is TRBJ1-1; D is perhaps TRBD1 (5 bases). V was shortened by 6 bases and J by 8 bases, with 13 bases between the two germline ends. This CDR3 is built from 12 residues. CDR1 and CDR2 (germline): MNHEY, SVGAGI. For the CDR3, the DNA is TGTGCCAGCAGCCCCGGGGGGAGGGAAGCTTTCTTT. This translates into CASSPGGREAFF.

This rearrangement joins TRBV30 to TRBJ1-3, with TRBD1 matching 7 bases. Per the germline V gene, CDR1 is GTSNPN and CDR2 is SVGIG (reference sequence). The CDR3 has 16 amino acids. The V gene end was trimmed by 0 bases and the J gene end by 9 bases; junction bases not matched to a gene: 14. The CDR3 loop is CAWSVSNSGGASTIYF. In nucleotides, the CDR3 is TGTGCCTGGAGTGTATCGAATTCAGGGGGTGCGTCCACCATATATTTT.

The chain employs TRBV7-9 and TRBJ2-1; D could derive from TRBD1 or TRBD2 (6 bases each). The germline V gene encodes CDR1 SEHNR and CDR2 FQNEAQ (reference sequence). V lost 7 bases and J 4 bases, leaving 17 bases between the germline ends. The CDR3 extends over 15 amino acids. In DNA, the CDR3 is TGTGCCAGCACCCCCCGAGGGGGGAAATACAATGAGCAGTTCTTC. Its translation is CASTPRGGKYNEQFF.

Comments on this clone: This same CDR3 is encoded by further DNA sequences in the sample. This sequence joins TRBV6-5 and TRBJ2-2; D call uncertain. V lost 0 bases, J lost 5 bases, and 7 bases lay in between. The germline CDR1 and CDR2 sequences are MNHEY and SVGAGI. CDR3 length: 14 residues. CDR3 residues: CASSYSLGTGELFF. The CDR3, as DNA: TGTGCCAGCAGTTACTCGTTGGGTACCGGGGAGCTGTTTTTT.

The gene calls are TRBV6-4 and TRBJ2-3; 8 positions agree with TRBD2. CDR3 size: 17 residues. CDR1 and CDR2 (germline): MRHNA, SNTAGT. Trimming took 6 bases from V and 1 from J; bases not matched to a gene: 12. This chain's CDR3 is CASREEASGWGTDTQYF. In DNA, the CDR3 is TGTGCCAGCAGAGAGGAGGCTAGCGGGTGGGGCACAGATACGCAGTATTTT.

The rearrangement joins TRBV6-1 to TRBJ2-7; D remains unclear. The ends were cut back, 5 bases at V and 4 bases at J, with 6 bases in the middle. This CDR3 has 11 amino acids. The germline gives CDR1 MNHNS, CDR2 SASEGT. The CDR3 DNA reads TGTGCCAGCAGTTACCCTTACGAGCAGTACTTC. It yields the protein CASSYPYEQYF.

The V and J genes are TRBV7-3 and TRBJ2-3; D is possibly TRBD1 or TRBD2 (6 bases each). Trimming stripped 2 bases from V and 5 bases from J, with 14 bases between. This CDR3 has 15 residues. CDR1 is SGHTA and CDR2 is FQGTGA in the germline V gene. The CDR3 bases are TGTGCCAGCAGCTTATCCGGGGGCCGGGTAGATACGCAGTATTTT. Its translation is CASSLSGGRVDTQYF.

This clone was seen only a few times. The V call is TRBV4-3, the J call TRBJ1-5; D is undetermined. Between the trimmed V and J ends, which lost 4 bases and 7 bases, there was a span of 17 bases. This CDR3 has 15 amino acids. The germline gives CDR1 LGHNA, CDR2 YSLEER. The CDR3 is CASSPGKGWGQPQHF. Here the CDR3 DNA reads TGCGCCAGCAGCCCGGGAAAAGGGTGGGGACAGCCCCAGCATTTT.

This chain connects TRBV4-1 to TRBJ1-2, with D possibly TRBD1 on 5 matching bases. The V gene's germline CDR1 is MGHRA and CDR2 YSYEKL. With 4 bases removed from V and 4 bases from J, the gap between germline ends came to 13 bases. This CDR3 comprises 14 residues. CDR3 residues: CASSLGWGGYGYTF. For the CDR3, the DNA is TGCGCCAGCAGCCTCGGATGGGGGGGCTATGGCTACACCTTC.

This sequence joins TRBV5-1 and TRBJ2-7; 7 bases agree with TRBD2. J gave up 5 bases and V 3 bases, and 11 bases lay outside the gene matches. Germline V CDR1 and CDR2: SGHRS, YFSETQ. CDR3 size: 15 residues. DNA for the CDR3: TGCGCCAGCAGCTGGGATGCAGGGAGGGGCCACGAGCAGTACTTC. Encoded protein: CASSWDAGRGHEQYF.

V gene TRBV5-1 combines with J gene TRBJ2-5; D may be TRBD1 or TRBD2 (5 bases each). The CDR3 is 15 residues long. Trimming removed 9 bases at V and 1 base at J, with 19 bases between. Germline-derived CDR1 and CDR2 are SGHRS and YFSETQ. CDR3 DNA sequence: TGCGCCACCACCAAGGATGGGACGATCCAAGAGACCCAGTACTTC. Amino acids: CATTKDGTIQETQYF.

This chain uses TRBV5-1 with TRBJ1-2; D possibly corresponds to TRBD1 (6 bases). V lost 9 bases, J lost 4 bases, and 16 bases lay in between. There are 13 residues in the CDR3. The V gene's germline CDR1 is SGHRS and CDR2 YFSETQ. The CDR3 DNA is TGCGCCAACGCCCCGGGGGCAGGCTATGGCTACACCTTC. This encodes CANAPGAGYGYTF.

The rearrangement links TRBV6-5 to TRBJ2-7; D perhaps matches TRBD2 (6 bases). From germline, CDR1 is MNHEY and CDR2 SVGAGI. With 0 bases removed from V and 6 bases from J, the gap between germline ends came to 9 bases. This CDR3 region has 13 residues. The CDR3 nucleotides are TGTGCCAGCAGTTACTCAGGAGGGTTCGAGCAGTACTTC. As protein: CASSYSGGFEQYF.

V gene TRBV7-3 combines with J gene TRBJ2-2; D gene unclear. This CDR3 is 14 amino acids long. Germline CDR1 SGHTA, CDR2 FQGTGA. Trimming removed 2 bases from V and 3 bases from J, with 7 bases in between. CDR3 nucleotide sequence: TGTGCCAGCAGCTTAGGAGATTACACCGGGGAGCTGTTTTTT. Residues: CASSLGDYTGELFF.

The genes are TRBV5-4 and TRBJ2-2, with D perhaps being TRBD1 or TRBD2 (5 bases each). Germline V gene sequence: CDR1 SGHNT, CDR2 YYREEE (reference sequence). V shed 4 bases and J shed 6 bases, with 13 bases lying between them. This CDR3 has 14 residues. The CDR3 sequence is CASSGGLGAGELFF. CDR3 bases: TGTGCCAGCAGCGGCGGACTGGGGGCCGGGGAGCTGTTTTTT.